A selection of T cell receptor beta chains follows, all from one sample in a study of control samples from healthy donors and cancer patients. This table comes from immunoSEQ multiplex PCR, and its TCRdb copy is limited to in-frame clones, with some not included. Found here are around 70,000 clones, roughly nine tenths of them singletons; the top ten hold roughly a tenth. Material for sequencing was PBMCs. These receptors were obtained from a woman in her forties or fifties with colorectal cancer. The CDR3 runs from the conserved cysteine through the conserved F or W. D genes are given only for firm matches. Part of the rows lack a size; the others show once, few, many or a class for expanded clones.

d_call,v_call,j_call,clone_size,cdr3_nt,cdr3_aa
-,TRBV6-1,TRBJ1-2,-,TGTGCCAGCAGTGAAAAGGGTCACTATGGCTACACCTTC,CASSEKGHYGYTF
-,TRBV3-1/TRBV3-2,TRBJ2-5,once,TGTGCCAGCAGCCCCCCTGGGCCAGGGCAAGAGACCCAGTACTTC,CASSPPGPGQETQYF
-,TRBV9,TRBJ1-6,-,TGTGCCAGCAGCCCCCACTTGAGCTCCTATAATTCACCCCTCCACTTT,CASSPHLSSYNSPLHF
-,TRBV20-1,TRBJ2-5,-,TGCAGTGCTAGTACCCCGCCGGGGGAGACCCAGTACTTC,CSASTPPGETQYF
-,TRBV28,TRBJ2-5,-,TGTGCCAGCAGTTCCGATCAGAGGGAGACCCAGTACTTC,CASSSDQRETQYF
TRBD1,TRBV7-3,TRBJ1-3,-,TGTGCCAGCAGCGCAGGGGGCTCTGGAAACACCATATATTTT,CASSAGGSGNTIYF
-,TRBV7-6,TRBJ2-2,once,TGTGCCAGCAGCTTTACAGGTGCGAACACCGGGGAGCTGTTTTTT,CASSFTGANTGELFF
-,TRBV27,TRBJ2-1,-,TGTGCCAGCAGTATTACTAGATCCGGCCATGAGCAGTTCTTC,CASSITRSGHEQFF
TRBD1,TRBV15,TRBJ1-5,-,TGTGCCACCAGCAGAGATCCCGGACAGGGGGATCAGCCCCAGCATTTT,CATSRDPGQGDQPQHF
-,TRBV5-1,TRBJ2-2,-,TGCGCCAGCAGCTTGGGGGTAGGGACGAACACCGGGGAGCTGTTTTTT,CASSLGVGTNTGELFF
TRBD2,TRBV9,TRBJ2-3,-,TGTGCCAGCAGCGCTACCCTAGCGGTGGTGTCAGATACGCAGTATTTT,CASSATLAVVSDTQYF
TRBD2,TRBV4-1,TRBJ2-2,few,TGCGCCAGCAGCCAAGGTGGACTAGCGGCCTTCACCGGGGAGCTGTTTTTT,CASSQGGLAAFTGELFF
TRBD1,TRBV6-5,TRBJ1-2,-,TGTGCCAGCAGTTACCCCGGGACAGGGAATAGCTACACCTTC,CASSYPGTGNSYTF
TRBD1,TRBV28,TRBJ1-6,-,TGTGCCAGCAGTTCAACAGACAGGGGGCTATTTTCACCCCTCCACTTT,CASSSTDRGLFSPLHF
-,TRBV4-1,TRBJ1-4,-,TGCGCCAGCAGCCAACTCGATTCGAACAACGCAAAACTGTTTTTT,CASSQLDSNNAKLFF
TRBD1,TRBV7-3,TRBJ1-6,-,TGTGCCAGCAGCTACGCCGGGACAGGGTCGACACCCCTCCACTTT,CASSYAGTGSTPLHF
TRBD2,TRBV6-1,TRBJ2-1,-,TGTGCCAGCAGTGAAGAGGCTAGCGGGGCGAATGAGCAGTTCTTC,CASSEEASGANEQFF
TRBD2,TRBV7-3,TRBJ2-2,-,TGTGCCAGCAGCTCGGGACTAGCCGCCGGGGAGCTGTTTTTT,CASSSGLAAGELFF
-,TRBV7-9,TRBJ2-5,-,TGTGCCAGCAGCCGACTAGTTGGCCAAGAGACCCAGTACTTC,CASSRLVGQETQYF
-,TRBV29-1,TRBJ1-2,-,TGCAGCGTTGAAGAAAACTCTGGCTACACCTTC,CSVEENSGYTF
-,TRBV6-5,TRBJ2-2,few,TGTGCCACTCAGTTAGGGGCCGGGGAGCTGTTTTTT,CATQLGAGELFF
-,TRBV28,TRBJ2-2,-,TGTGCCACTAGGTCCCCATCGAACACCGGGGAGCTGTTTTTT,CATRSPSNTGELFF
TRBD2,TRBV4-1,TRBJ2-3,-,TGCGCCAGCAGCCAAGTGGGGACTAGCGGGGATAGCACAGATACGCAGTATTTT,CASSQVGTSGDSTDTQYF
-,TRBV14,TRBJ2-2,once,TGTGCCAGCAGCCCTCTCCCAGGGAACACCGGGGAGCTGTTTTTT,CASSPLPGNTGELFF
TRBD1,TRBV27,TRBJ1-5,-,TGTGCCAGCAGTCCTGGGAAGCGGGACAGGGTTCTCCATGGCAATCAGCCCCAGCATTTT,CASSPGKRDRVLHGNQPQHF
-,TRBV20-1,TRBJ1-4,-,TGCAGTGCTAGTGAATCCGACGGGAGAGAAAAACTGTTTTTT,CSASESDGREKLFF
-,TRBV5-6,TRBJ1-6,-,TGTGCCAGCAGCTTGGACAGGCATAATTCACCCCTCCACTTT,CASSLDRHNSPLHF
-,TRBV5-6,TRBJ2-5,-,TGTGCCAGCAGCTCCTCTATGGGGGCAGAGACCCAGTACTTC,CASSSSMGAETQYF
-,TRBV18,TRBJ1-4,-,TGTGCCAGCTCACCACGGGTGGGTGCAACTAATGAAAAACTGTTTTTT,CASSPRVGATNEKLFF
-,TRBV24-1,TRBJ2-1,-,TGTGCCACCAGTGATTGGGTCCGGTCGTACAATGAGCAGTTCTTC,CATSDWVRSYNEQFF
-,TRBV4-3,TRBJ1-6,-,TGCGCCAGCAGCCAAGATAGGGGCAGTAATTCACCCCTCCACTTT,CASSQDRGSNSPLHF
TRBD1,TRBV19,TRBJ1-6,-,TGTGCCAGTACCTCGACAGGGGGCTTTTCACCCCTCCACTTT,CASTSTGGFSPLHF
-,TRBV19,TRBJ2-3,-,TGTGCCAGTAAGGACAGAAGCACAGATACGCAGTATTTT,CASKDRSTDTQYF
-,TRBV4-2,TRBJ1-1,-,TGTGCCAGCAGCCAAGACCTTGGCGACACTGAAGCTTTCTTT,CASSQDLGDTEAFF
-,TRBV19,TRBJ2-6,-,TGTGCCAGTAGTATAGTGGAGGGCTCTGGGGCCAACGTCCTGACTTTC,CASSIVEGSGANVLTF